The clone carrying this TCR beta chain was picked up one time. This specimen belongs to a study of blood T cell repertoires in COVID-19. Study-wide context: Samples representing acute and convalescent COVID-19 were sourced from the United States, Italy and Spain.

The CDR3 length is 15 residues. V gave up 4 bases and J gave up 3 bases; unmatched junction bases: 3. Germline V gene lookup returns CDR1 SGHKS and CDR2 YYEKEE (reference sequence). Generated by immunoSEQ multiplex PCR, the TCRdb table keeps only in-frame clones and is missing some. The sample shows about 250,000 clones, 80% to 85% of them seen only once. This TCR derives from a person aged 65 to 79 with COVID-19, enrolled during active disease. V usage is TRBV5-5 and J usage is TRBJ2-1; 11 bases agree with TRBD1. The specimen sequenced was peripheral blood. The CDR3 DNA follows: TGTGCCAGCAGCACAGGGACAGGGGGCTACAATGAGCAGTTCTTC. It yields the protein CASSTGTGGYNEQFF.